This T cell receptor (beta chain) stems from a study of radiotherapy plus CTLA-4 blockade in lung cancer. Overall study: Among patients, about 17% showed objective responses, and approximately 31% had disease control.

Germline values: CDR1 GTSNPN, CDR2 SVGIG (reference sequence). The CDR3 has 14 amino acids. V was clipped by 3 bases and J by 6 bases; unmatched bases: 4. Repertoires were generated with immunoSEQ multiplex PCR, while TCRdb's copy carries only in-frame clones and drops some. The sample yields tens of thousands of clones, around three quarters seen once. The sequencing here drew on peripheral blood, taken from a patient treated with radiotherapy plus ipilimumab. The rearrangement links TRBV30 to TRBJ2-1; 11 nucleotides align to TRBD2. The receptor's source is a human donor with non-small cell lung cancer who had stable disease on radiotherapy plus ipilimumab. The chain's CDR3 is CAWRELAGVNEQFF. The CDR3 DNA is TGTGCCTGGAGGGAACTAGCGGGGGTCAATGAGCAGTTCTTC. The full variable domain, its missing parts supplied by reference TRBV30 and TRBJ2-1, is SQTIHQWPATLVQPVGSPLSLECTVEGTSNPNLYWYRQAAGRGLQLLFYSVGIGQISSEVPQNLSASRPQDRQFILSSKKLLLSDSGFYLCAWRELAGVNEQFFGPGTRLTVL.